One and the same sample provided the 9 T cell receptor beta chains below, sequenced in a study of OX40 agonist ivuxolimab in advanced cancers. Sequenced by immunoSEQ multiplex PCR; TCRdb stores in-frame clones only, minus some. This sample yields tens of thousands of clones, of which around 89% are seen a single time; 0.45% to 0.6% belongs to the top ten. This material consisted of CD4+ or CD8+ T cells sorted from blood, taken in a trial of the OX40 agonist ivuxolimab. These receptors originate from an adult with an advanced solid tumor such as melanoma, head and neck, liver or kidney cancer.

V usage is TRBV7-9 and J usage is TRBJ2-7, with D possibly matching TRBD2 (6 bases). Germline values: CDR1 SEHNR, CDR2 FQNEAQ (reference sequence). Trimming cost V 1 base and J 0 bases, with 22 bases left between them. This CDR3 contains 19 residues. CDR3 sequence reads: CASSLVGKSRGYDSYEQYF. The CDR3 nucleotides read TGTGCCAGCAGCTTAGTAGGGAAATCACGGGGGTACGACTCCTACGAGCAGTACTTC.

V gene TRBV5-5 combines with J gene TRBJ1-2, with TRBD1 identical over 7 bases. CDR3 length equals 15 residues. V trimming: 2 bases; J trimming: 8 bases; junction bases outside the gene matches: 12. Germline CDR1 is SGHKS and CDR2 is YYEKEE (reference sequence). The CDR3 DNA follows: TGTGCCAGCAGCTTCCGGGACAGAACATGGAACGGCTACACCTTC. Encoded protein: CASSFRDRTWNGYTF.

This chain uses TRBV6-6 with TRBJ1-1, with a possible D match to TRBD1 (6 bases). In germline, CDR1 is MNHNY, CDR2 SVGAGI (reference sequence). Trimming pared 6 bases from V and 7 bases from J, leaving 21 bases between. This CDR3 region has 15 residues. This CDR3 reads CASSYTSTGNLEAFF. CDR3 coding DNA: TGTGCCAGCAGCTACACATCAACAGGGAATCTTGAAGCTTTCTTT.

V and J are TRBV7-2 and TRBJ1-5, with D unclear. CDR3 size: 15 residues. V lost 5 bases and J 3 bases, leaving 14 bases between the germline ends. Germline-derived CDR1 and CDR2 are SGHTA and FQGNSA. The CDR3: CASSPWRGSNQPQHF. CDR3 DNA: TGTGCCAGCAGCCCCTGGCGGGGATCCAATCAGCCCCAGCATTTT. Full variable domain (outside the CDR3, taken from reference TRBV7-2 and TRBJ1-5): GAGVSQSPSNKVTEKGKDVELRCDPISGHTALYWYRQSLGQGLEFLIYFQGNSAPDKSGLPSDRFSAERTGGSVSTLTIQRTQQEDSAVYLCASSPWRGSNQPQHFGDGTRLSIL.

The chain combines TRBV6-1 with TRBJ1-5; D gene uncertain. V was cut by 1 base and J by 4 bases, with 8 bases left in between. Germline V gene lookup returns CDR1 MNHNS and CDR2 SASEGT. The CDR3 has 14 residues. The CDR3 here is CASSEGGKNQPQHF. CDR3 sequence (DNA): TGTGCCAGCAGTGAAGGCGGCAAGAATCAGCCCCAGCATTTT.

The chain joins TRBV5-1 to TRBJ2-3; the D is unclear. CDR3 length: 15 amino acids. The V gene lost 0 bases and the J gene lost 6 bases, with 14 bases spanning the gap. Germline V gene sequence: CDR1 SGHRS, CDR2 YFSETQ. The DNA of the CDR3 is TGCGCCAGCAGCTTGGCCGTGGGTGAGGCGGATACGCAGTATTTT. The encoded protein is CASSLAVGEADTQYF.

The chain has TRBV6-5 and TRBJ1-6; D remains unclear. The CDR3 totals 12 residues. Germline V CDR1 and CDR2: MNHEY, SVGAGI. V lost 5 bases and J 7 bases, leaving 6 bases between the germline ends. The CDR3 coding sequence is TGTGCCAGCAGTGGCCGCAATTCACCCCTCCACTTT. Encoded protein: CASSGRNSPLHF.

The V gene is TRBV28, the J gene TRBJ1-1, with 7 bases lining up with TRBD1. The junction had 2 bases not matched to a gene; V was cut back by 4 bases and J by 6 bases. From germline, CDR1 is MDHEN and CDR2 SYDVKM. The CDR3 length is 12 residues. In DNA form, the CDR3 reads TGTGCCAGCAGTTCCACAGGGGCTGAAGCTTTCTTT. Translated: CASSSTGAEAFF.

The rearrangement uses TRBV19 and TRBJ1-3; D not resolved. Germline V gene sequence: CDR1 LNHDA, CDR2 SQIVND (reference sequence). The CDR3 extends over 13 amino acids. The ends were cut back, 8 bases at V and 0 bases at J, with 8 bases in the middle. The DNA for the CDR3 is TGTGCCAGTTCACAGAGCTCTGGAAACACCATATATTTT. Encoded protein: CASSQSSGNTIYF.